The present TCR beta chain was sequenced within a study of CD8+CD57+ T cells in acquired aplastic anemia. Study summary: Average CD4+ read depth in healthy donors was about 10.8 million reads. Findings of the study overall: Sharing between patients and controls was observed for over 25 CD8+ CDR3 sequences.

Germline V CDR1 and CDR2: SNHLY, FYNNEI. After removal of 6 bases from V and 7 bases from J, the junction contained 11 bases not matched to a gene. This CDR3 comprises 16 residues. For CDR3 and TCR beta VDJ profiling, genomic DNA was the template used. One entry per CDR3 protein results from TCRdb running MiXCR on the reads. This sample has about 190,000 distinct CDR3 sequences, with approximately 52% found just once. This clonotype has ten or more counts. Antigen: not known. Sequencing was done on a sample of sorted CD4+, CD8+, or CD8+CD57+ T cells (not recorded which) from PBMCs. The J gene is TRBJ2-2, the V gene TRBV2, with TRBD2 matching 10 bases. The TCR comes from a human donor in good health, serving as a control. The CDR3: CASRKSGGAMVGELFF. The CDR3 DNA reads as TGTGCCAGCAGAAAAAGCGGGGGGGCGATGGTCGGGGAGCTGTTTTTT.